Following are 31 T cell receptor beta chains from one sample sequenced in a study of blood T cell repertoires in COVID-19. Only in-frame clones appear in the TCRdb table, and some are missing; sequencing was by immunoSEQ multiplex PCR. The profile shows 200,000 to 250,000 clones, about 85% of them singletons. Input material: peripheral blood. All receptors derive from a woman aged 18-29 years who had recovered from COVID-19.

This clone was observed a single time. CDR3 bases: TGTGCCAGCAGCTTAGAGGGACTACCAAGCTACGAGCAGTACTTC. Protein sequence: CASSLEGLPSYEQYF. The V call is TRBV7-8, the J call TRBJ2-7; 7 nucleotides match TRBD2. Losses at the gene ends were 1 base for V and 3 bases for J; bases not matched to a gene: 6. CDR1 is SGHVS, CDR2 FQNEAQ, per germline. CDR3 length: 15 amino acids.

The chain has TRBV3-1 (or the pseudogene TRBV3-2) and TRBJ2-1; 15 nucleotides line up with TRBD2. The ends lost 6 bases at V and 9 bases at J; junction bases unmatched: 12. The germline V gene has CDR1 LGHDT and CDR2 YNNKEL (reference sequence). The CDR3 sequence is 17 residues long. This chain's CDR3 is CASRISGTSGRRGEQFF. In DNA form, the CDR3 reads TGTGCCAGCAGGATCTCCGGGACTAGCGGGAGGAGGGGTGAGCAGTTCTTC.

V usage is TRBV7-6 and J usage is TRBJ2-5, with 11 bases aligning to TRBD2. Germline CDR1 and CDR2: SGHVS and FNYEAQ. This CDR3 has 14 residues. With V trimmed by 3 bases and J by 4 bases, 1 base remained unmatched. The CDR3 nucleotides are TGTGCCAGCAGCTTTAGCGGGAGGGGAGAGACCCAGTACTTC. Protein product: CASSFSGRGETQYF.

This CDR3 reads CASTEASDTGELFF. The CDR3 DNA reads TGTGCCAGCACGGAGGCGTCGGACACCGGGGAGCTGTTTTTT. The V gene is TRBV21-1, the J gene TRBJ2-2; the table's D call, TRBD2, was not checked against the DNA. TRBV21-1 is deemed a pseudogene. The CDR3 loop spans 14 amino acids.

The chain carries TRBV9 and TRBJ1-2; unclear D gene. Germline assignment: CDR1 SGDLS and CDR2 YYNGEE. CDR3 length: 11 amino acids. V gave up 3 bases and J gave up 5 bases, with 5 bases separating them. The chain's CDR3 is CASSASYGYTF. The DNA for the CDR3 is TGTGCCAGCAGCGCCTCGTATGGCTACACCTTC.

This chain joins TRBV10-3 and TRBJ2-7, with TRBD2 as a possible D gene (6 bases). V was pared by 10 bases and J by 2 bases, with 12 bases between. The CDR3 extends over 12 amino acids. Germline lookup yields CDR1 ENHRY and CDR2 SYGVKD. This chain's CDR3 is CATGTEAYEQYF. In DNA form, the CDR3 reads TGTGCCACCGGGACTGAAGCCTACGAGCAGTACTTC.

The rearrangement uses TRBV5-1 and TRBJ1-2; 8 nucleotides line up with TRBD1. The CDR3 contains 14 residues. V lost 2 bases to trimming and J lost 7 bases; unmatched junction nucleotides: 7. Germline values: CDR1 SGHRS, CDR2 YFSETQ. CDR3 in amino acids: CASSLGQGFSGYTF. CDR3 coding DNA: TGCGCCAGCAGCTTAGGACAGGGTTTCTCTGGCTACACCTTC.

The V call is TRBV13, the J call TRBJ2-2; D might be TRBD2 (6 bases). The germline V gene encodes CDR1 PRHDT and CDR2 FYEKMQ (reference sequence). V lost 1 base, J lost 5 bases, and 11 bases lay in between. This CDR3 spans 15 amino acids. The CDR3 DNA reads TGTGCCAGCAGCTTAGTCACTAGCCCAACCGGGGAGCTGTTTTTT. This gives the protein CASSLVTSPTGELFF.

The rearrangement joins TRBV6-1 to TRBJ2-7; 11 nucleotides line up with TRBD2. CDR3 length: 16 residues. CDR1 MNHNS and CDR2 SASEGT come from the germline V gene. V was clipped by 4 bases and J by 3 bases; unmatched bases: 8. In DNA form, the CDR3 reads TGTGCCAGCAGTGTGCCTAGCGGGAGGTCTAACTACGAGCAGTACTTC. Translation: CASSVPSGRSNYEQYF.

The genes are TRBV29-1 and TRBJ2-7; the D gene is possibly TRBD1 (5 bases). With 4 bases removed from V and 3 bases from J, the gap between germline ends came to 19 bases. Germline CDR1 is SQVTM and CDR2 is ANQGSEA. The CDR3 covers 15 residues. Written as DNA, the CDR3 is TGCAGCGTTGGATTAGATCCAGGGTCAGGCTACGAGCAGTACTTC. Translated: CSVGLDPGSGYEQYF.

The chain is built from TRBV4-3 and TRBJ2-7; D is uncertain. The CDR3 loop spans 15 amino acids. Germline CDR1 reads LGHNA; CDR2 reads YSLEER. The germline V and J ends were trimmed by 1 base and 4 bases, with 14 bases remaining between them. CDR3: CASSQVASPGYEQYF. In DNA, the CDR3 is TGCGCCAGCAGCCAAGTCGCGTCCCCCGGGTACGAGCAGTACTTC.

The rearrangement links TRBV6-5 to TRBJ2-1; possible D gene TRBD2, 5 bases. Germline loops: CDR1 MNHEY, CDR2 SVGAGI. The CDR3 length is 15 residues. Trimming shortened V by 5 bases and J by 7 bases, and 18 bases separated the two germline ends. The CDR3 DNA sequence: TGTGCCAGCAGTATAGCGAAATCTCCGGGTAATGAGCAGTTCTTC. Its protein product is CASSIAKSPGNEQFF.

J is TRBJ1-2 and V is TRBV29-1; maybe TRBD1 (6 bases). The germline V and J ends were trimmed by 3 bases and 4 bases, with 18 bases remaining between them. This CDR3 is built from 15 residues. Germline CDR1 and CDR2: SQVTM and ANQGSEA. The CDR3 reads CSVDSNRDNAYGYTF. The CDR3 DNA reads as TGCAGCGTTGATTCGAACAGGGATAACGCCTATGGCTACACCTTC.

This chain connects TRBV6-1 to TRBJ2-3; 10 bases map to TRBD2. Unmatched junction bases numbered 9, after V lost 4 bases and J lost 5 bases. Germline CDR1 is MNHNS and CDR2 is SASEGT. The CDR3 contains 16 residues. As DNA, the CDR3 is TGTGCCAGCAGTGGCAGTAGCGGGAGGCACCGAGATACGCAGTATTTT. This translates into CASSGSSGRHRDTQYF.

The chain couples TRBV27 to TRBJ2-2, with D tentatively TRBD1 (6 bases). The V end was cut by 6 bases, the J end by 4 bases, with 9 bases between. This CDR3 is 13 amino acids long. The V gene's germline CDR1 is MNHEY and CDR2 SMNVEV (reference sequence). The CDR3 protein is CASRIQGTGELFF. In DNA form, the CDR3 reads TGTGCCAGCAGAATACAGGGCACCGGGGAGCTGTTTTTT.

The chain combines TRBV19 with TRBJ2-3; D is perhaps TRBD2 (6 bases). The CDR3 covers 15 residues. Per germline, CDR1 LNHDA and CDR2 SQIVND (reference sequence). The V gene lost 3 bases and the J gene lost 4 bases, with 14 bases spanning the gap. The CDR3 loop is CASSMRSGAADTQYF. In DNA form, the CDR3 reads TGTGCCAGTAGTATGCGATCGGGAGCAGCAGATACGCAGTATTTT.

This rearrangement joins TRBV3-1 (or the pseudogene TRBV3-2) to TRBJ1-1; the match to TRBD1 covers 7 bases. The junction had 11 bases not matched to a gene; V was cut back by 0 bases and J by 10 bases. The CDR3 is 15 residues long. CDR1 is LGHDT and CDR2 is YNNKEL in the germline V gene (reference sequence). In nucleotides, the CDR3 is TGTGCCAGCAGCCAAGAATCAGGGGGAGAGCTGGGAGCTTTCTTT. It codes for CASSQESGGELGAFF.

Written as DNA, the CDR3 is TGTGCCTGGAGTGTACGAGGGACAGATACGCAGTATTTT. The encoded protein is CAWSVRGTDTQYF. The rearrangement links TRBV30 to TRBJ2-3, with D perhaps TRBD2 (5 bases). Per the germline V gene, CDR1 is GTSNPN and CDR2 is SVGIG (reference sequence). The CDR3 totals 13 residues. Trimming cost V 0 bases and J 3 bases, with 7 bases left between them.

This chain joins TRBV7-9 and TRBJ2-7; TRBD2 aligns across 10 bases. CDR3 length: 15 amino acids. CDR1 and CDR2 (germline): SEHNR, FQNEAQ (reference sequence). V lost 7 bases and J lost 4; bases outside the gene matches: 10. The DNA of the CDR3 is TGTGCCAGCACCCTCGGGCTAGCGGGAGTATACGAGCAGTACTTC. Translated, it gives CASTLGLAGVYEQYF.

Only one count was recorded for this clone. The V gene is TRBV5-1, the J gene TRBJ2-1, with 7 positions matching TRBD2. Germline lookup yields CDR1 SGHRS and CDR2 YFSETQ. The CDR3 sequence is 14 residues long. V shed 3 bases, J shed 9 bases, and the junction held 9 bases outside the gene matches. The CDR3 region is CASSWSGITREQFF. In DNA form, the CDR3 reads TGCGCCAGCAGCTGGAGCGGGATAACCCGTGAGCAGTTCTTC.

V is TRBV10-1 and J is TRBJ2-1; 7 nucleotides agree with TRBD1. The CDR3 is made up of 13 amino acids. The germline V gene has CDR1 WNHNN and CDR2 SYGVQD (reference sequence). After removal of 5 bases from V and 9 bases from J, the junction contained 7 bases not matched to a gene. CDR3 DNA sequence: TGCGCCAGCAGTCCCCGACAGGGCGGTGAGCAGTTCTTC. Translated: CASSPRQGGEQFF.

The chain carries TRBV9 and TRBJ1-2, with 8 bases identical to TRBD1. V lost 0 bases and J lost 1; bases outside the gene matches: 5. Germline V lookup: CDR1 SGDLS, CDR2 YYNGEE. The CDR3 sequence is 16 residues long. The CDR3 sequence is CASSVAWTGSNYGYTF. In DNA, the CDR3 is TGTGCCAGCAGCGTAGCCTGGACAGGGAGTAACTATGGCTACACCTTC. Together with reference TRBV9 and TRBJ1-2, the CDR3 gives the full variable domain: DSGVTQTPKHLITATGQRVTLRCSPRSGDLSVYWYQQSLDQGLQFLIQYYNGEERAKGNILERFSAQQFPDLHSELNLSSLELGDSALYFCASSVAWTGSNYGYTFGSGTRLTVV.

The chain combines TRBV7-2 with TRBJ2-6; the D gene is possibly TRBD1 (5 bases). The V end lost 1 base, the J end lost 4 bases, and 11 bases lay between the germline ends. This CDR3 region has 16 residues. Germline loops: CDR1 SGHTA, CDR2 FQGNSA. Written as DNA, the CDR3 is TGTGCCAGCAGCTTAGATTCAGGGAACGGGGCCAACGTCCTGACTTTC. It specifies CASSLDSGNGANVLTF.

The V call is TRBV19, the J call TRBJ1-1; unclear D gene. This CDR3 region has 13 residues. The germline V and J ends were trimmed by 0 bases and 11 bases, with 13 bases remaining between them. Germline CDR1 and CDR2: LNHDA and SQIVND (reference sequence). CDR3 loop: CASSIDPIAKAFF. The CDR3, as DNA: TGTGCCAGTAGTATAGATCCCATAGCGAAGGCTTTCTTT.

This clone was found once. This sequence joins TRBV27 and TRBJ2-1; possible D gene TRBD2, 6 bases. CDR1 and CDR2 from the germline V gene are MNHEY and SMNVEV (reference sequence). This CDR3 is built from 15 residues. Between the trimmed V and J ends, which lost 7 bases and 4 bases, there was a span of 17 bases. The CDR3 DNA reads TGTGCCAGCAAAGACGGCGCGGGGCAGTACAATGAGCAGTTCTTC. Its protein is CASKDGAGQYNEQFF.

This chain connects TRBV3-1 (or the pseudogene TRBV3-2) to TRBJ1-5; D gene unclear. V was shortened by 4 bases and J by 5 bases, with 9 bases between the two germline ends. The V gene's germline CDR1 is LGHDT and CDR2 YNNKEL (reference sequence). CDR3 length equals 13 residues. CDR3 nucleotide sequence: TGTGCCAGCAGCCTCCGCCCAGATCAGCCCCAGCATTTT. As protein: CASSLRPDQPQHF.

The chain has TRBV5-1 and TRBJ2-7; D is undetermined. This CDR3 has 11 amino acids. The V gene lost 5 bases and the J gene lost 3 bases, with 6 bases spanning the gap. Germline V gives CDR1 SGHRS, CDR2 YFSETQ. CDR3 sequence reads: CASSFSYEQYF. The CDR3 nucleotides read TGCGCCAGCAGTTTTAGCTACGAGCAGTACTTC.

The chain has TRBV19 and TRBJ2-7, with D possibly matching TRBD2 (5 bases). The CDR3 has 14 amino acids. Germline CDR1 reads LNHDA; CDR2 reads SQIVND (reference sequence). The V gene lost 3 bases and the J gene lost 1 base, with 10 bases spanning the gap. The CDR3 reads CASSIMRTSYEQYF. The CDR3 DNA follows: TGTGCCAGTAGTATTATGAGGACTTCCTACGAGCAGTACTTC.

This clone was picked up one time. The chain carries TRBV19 and TRBJ1-1, with D tentatively TRBD1 (6 bases). V shed 7 bases and J shed 1 base, with 16 bases lying between them. The CDR3 consists of 15 residues. Germline V lookup: CDR1 LNHDA, CDR2 SQIVND (reference sequence). This CDR3 is CASTHTTGSNTEAFF. As DNA, the CDR3 is TGTGCCAGTACCCATACGACAGGTTCGAACACTGAAGCTTTCTTT.

This chain uses TRBV27 with TRBJ1-2; D gene unclear. The CDR3 length is 14 residues. Germline V CDR1 and CDR2: MNHEY, SMNVEV (reference sequence). V lost 1 base and J lost 2, with 8 bases in between. The CDR3 sequence is CASSLYPENYGYTF. As DNA, the CDR3 is TGTGCCAGCAGTTTATACCCAGAAAACTATGGCTACACCTTC.

The CDR3 protein is CASSSGQVSGNTIYF. CDR3 bases: TGTGCCAGCAGCTCGGGACAGGTCTCTGGAAACACCATATATTTT. V usage is TRBV5-4 and J usage is TRBJ1-3, with 8 nucleotides matching TRBD1. The CDR3 runs 15 residues. CDR1 and CDR2 from the germline V gene are SGHNT and YYREEE (reference sequence). With 3 bases clipped from V and 0 bases from J, the junction kept 2 bases outside the gene matches.